This T cell receptor (beta chain) was identified in a study of blood T cells in healthy people across ages. Findings of the study overall: Higher diversity and more naive CD4+ cells were features of long-lived donors, compared to aged donors. Naive T cell percentage showed a strong correlation with the diversity of TCR beta.

Regarding this clonotype: Its specificity is not known.

Alongside a J-beta primer mix, a sample-barcoded 5' primer served in a second PCR lasting roughly 7 to 11 cycles. Via MiXCR, TCRdb re-called the 5' RACE reads, giving one row per CDR3 protein. Here the sample spans 1.5 million to 2 million distinct CDR3 sequences, approximately 39% being singletons. The receptor was derived from a human donor in good health. The sequenced sample was blood.

This chain's CDR3 is CASSYLRSAANEKLFF. In DNA form, the CDR3 reads TGTGCCAGCAGTTACCTACGGTCGGCGGCTAATGAAAAACTGTTTTTT. The chain couples TRBV6-2 or TRBV6-3 to TRBJ1-4; no reliable D call. V shed 2 bases and J shed 3 bases, with 13 bases lying between them. The CDR3 has 16 amino acids. In germline, CDR1 is MNHEY, CDR2 SVGEGT.